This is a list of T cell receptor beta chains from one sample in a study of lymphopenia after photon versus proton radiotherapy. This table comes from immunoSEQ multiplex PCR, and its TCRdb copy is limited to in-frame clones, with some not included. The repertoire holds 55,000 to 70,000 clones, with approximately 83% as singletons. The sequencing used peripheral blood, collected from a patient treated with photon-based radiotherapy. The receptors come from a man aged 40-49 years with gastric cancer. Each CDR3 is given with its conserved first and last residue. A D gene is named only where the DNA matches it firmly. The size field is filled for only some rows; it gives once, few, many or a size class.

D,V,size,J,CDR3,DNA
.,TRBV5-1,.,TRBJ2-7,CASNLQGSNEQYF,TGCGCCAGCAACCTCCAGGGTAGCAACGAGCAGTACTTC
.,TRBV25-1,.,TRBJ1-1,CASSGLLDPEAFF,TGTGCCAGCAGTGGCTTACTAGATCCTGAAGCTTTCTTT
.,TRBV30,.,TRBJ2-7,CAWEYLRGYDEQYF,TGTGCCTGGGAATACCTCAGGGGTTACGACGAGCAGTACTTC
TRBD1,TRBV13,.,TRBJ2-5,CASSLSGTGGTGAQYF,TGTGCCAGCAGCTTGTCCGGGACAGGGGGCACTGGGGCCCAGTACTTC
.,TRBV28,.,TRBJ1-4,CASRSTGYSPTNEKLFF,TGTGCCAGCAGGTCCACAGGGTACTCCCCAACTAATGAAAAACTGTTTTTT
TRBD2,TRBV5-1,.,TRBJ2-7,CASSLQTSGGSYEQYF,TGCGCCAGCAGCTTGCAGACTAGCGGGGGCTCCTACGAGCAGTACTTC
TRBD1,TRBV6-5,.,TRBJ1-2,CASSYGDRGNGYTF,TGTGCCAGCAGTTACGGCGACAGGGGAAATGGCTACACCTTC
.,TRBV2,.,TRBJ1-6,CASSEDYNSPLHF,TGTGCCAGCAGTGAGGACTATAATTCACCCCTCCACTTT
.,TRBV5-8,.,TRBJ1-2,CASSLGNQPRGYTF,TGTGCCAGCAGCTTGGGGAACCAACCCCGTGGCTACACCTTC
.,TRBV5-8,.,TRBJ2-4,CASSSDRFIQYF,TGTGCCAGCAGCTCCGACAGGTTCATTCAGTACTTC
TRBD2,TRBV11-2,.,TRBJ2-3,CASSLRSGGLTDTQYF,TGTGCCAGCAGCTTAAGGAGCGGGGGACTCACAGATACGCAGTATTTT
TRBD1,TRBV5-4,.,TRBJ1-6,CASSPGQGANNSPLHF,TGTGCCAGCAGCCCAGGACAGGGGGCGAATAATTCACCCCTCCACTTT
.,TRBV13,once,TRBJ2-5,CASSLAGTQYF,TGTGCCAGCAGCTTGGCGGGGACCCAGTACTTC
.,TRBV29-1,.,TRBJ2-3,CSCPGVSTDTQYF,TGCAGCTGCCCAGGGGTTAGCACAGATACGCAGTATTTT
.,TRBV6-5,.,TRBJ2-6,CASSRSSGANVLTF,TGTGCCAGCAGTCGATCCTCTGGGGCCAACGTCCTGACTTTC
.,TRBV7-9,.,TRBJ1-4,CASSLEGRSATNEKLFF,TGTGCCAGCAGCTTAGAGGGCCGCAGTGCAACTAATGAAAAACTGTTTTTT